This T cell receptor beta chain was retrieved from a study of metastatic and nonmetastatic thyroid tumors. Study information: For malignant and benign thyroid patients, tumor or nodule tissue and blood were the sources whose repertoires were compared.

Trimming cost V 0 bases and J 4 bases, with 1 base left between them. CDR1 DFQATT and CDR2 SNEGSKA come from the germline V gene (reference sequence). There are 10 residues in the CDR3. MiXCR re-clonotyped the PCR reads for TCRdb. The table has tens of thousands of clones, 12% seen once. This clone was found many times. This CDR3 is also generated by other DNA sequences in the sample. Thyroid surgery had not been preceded by any treatment in any patient. This clonotype originated in a female donor with papillary thyroid cancer or a benign thyroid nodule (not recorded which). Some clones in this sample may be carry-over from other donors' samples. Sequences were obtained from blood. The rearrangement links TRBV20-1 to TRBJ2-7, with no clear D. CDR3 residues: CSARDYEQYF. The CDR3 nucleotides read TGCAGTGCTAGAGATTACGAGCAGTACTTC.